This T cell receptor beta chain was recovered during a study of OX40 agonist ivuxolimab in advanced cancers. Only in-frame clones appear in the TCRdb table, and some are missing; sequencing was by immunoSEQ multiplex PCR. The data show 45,000 to 65,000 clones, with about four fifths seen just once and 2% to 3% held by the top ten. This CDR3 is 13 amino acids long. Germline-derived CDR1 and CDR2 are MNHNS and SASEGT. V lost 7 bases, J lost 4 bases, and 13 bases lay in between. J is TRBJ1-2 and V is TRBV6-1; perhaps TRBD1 as D (6 bases). Specimen: CD4+ or CD8+ T cells sorted from blood, collected in a trial of the OX40 agonist ivuxolimab. The receptor was derived from an adult with an advanced solid tumor such as melanoma, head and neck, liver or kidney cancer. The CDR3 bases are TGTGCCAGCATGAGCGGAGGGGGCTATGGCTACACCTTC. Translating gives CASMSGGGYGYTF.